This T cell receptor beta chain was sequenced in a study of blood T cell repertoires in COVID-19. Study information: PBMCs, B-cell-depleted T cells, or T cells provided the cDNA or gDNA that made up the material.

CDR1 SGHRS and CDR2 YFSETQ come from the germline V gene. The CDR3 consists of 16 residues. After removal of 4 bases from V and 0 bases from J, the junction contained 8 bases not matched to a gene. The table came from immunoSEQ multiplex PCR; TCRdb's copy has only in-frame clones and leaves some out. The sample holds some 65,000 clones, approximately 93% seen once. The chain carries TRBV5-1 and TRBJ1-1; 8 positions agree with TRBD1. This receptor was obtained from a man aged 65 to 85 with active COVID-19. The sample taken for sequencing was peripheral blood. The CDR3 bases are TGCGCCAGCAGCAGAACAGGGGGTATTATGAACACTGAAGCTTTCTTT. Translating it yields CASSRTGGIMNTEAFF.